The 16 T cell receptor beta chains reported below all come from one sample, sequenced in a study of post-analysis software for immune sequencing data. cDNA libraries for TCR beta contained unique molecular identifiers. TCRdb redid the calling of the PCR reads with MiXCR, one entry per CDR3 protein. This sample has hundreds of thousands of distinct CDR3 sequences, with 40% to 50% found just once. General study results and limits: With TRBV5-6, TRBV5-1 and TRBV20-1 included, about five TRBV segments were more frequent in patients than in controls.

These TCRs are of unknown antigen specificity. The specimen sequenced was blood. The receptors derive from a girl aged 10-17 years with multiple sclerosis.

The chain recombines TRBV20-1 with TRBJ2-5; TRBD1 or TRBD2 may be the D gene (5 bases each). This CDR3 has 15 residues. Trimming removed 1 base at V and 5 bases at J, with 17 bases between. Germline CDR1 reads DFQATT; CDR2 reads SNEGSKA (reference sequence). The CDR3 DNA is TGCAGTGCTAGAGTTGGTGGGGGACGCGGGGAGACCCAGTACTTC. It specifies CSARVGGGRGETQYF.

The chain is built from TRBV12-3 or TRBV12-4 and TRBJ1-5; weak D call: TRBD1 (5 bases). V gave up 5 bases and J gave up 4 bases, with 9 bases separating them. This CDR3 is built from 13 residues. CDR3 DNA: TGTGCCAGCAGTCCGACAGAAAATCAGCCCCAGCATTTT. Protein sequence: CASSPTENQPQHF.

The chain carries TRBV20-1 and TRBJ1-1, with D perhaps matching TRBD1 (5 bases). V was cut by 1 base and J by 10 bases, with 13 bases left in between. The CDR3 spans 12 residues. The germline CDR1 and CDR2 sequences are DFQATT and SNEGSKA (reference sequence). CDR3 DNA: TGCAGTGCTAGAGTGGCAGGGATAGCAGCTTTCTTT. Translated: CSARVAGIAAFF.

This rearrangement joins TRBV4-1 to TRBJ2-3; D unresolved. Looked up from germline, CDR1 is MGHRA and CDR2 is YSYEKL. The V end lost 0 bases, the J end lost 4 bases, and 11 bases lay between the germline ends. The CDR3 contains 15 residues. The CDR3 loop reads CASSQDRRPADTQYF. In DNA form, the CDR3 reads TGCGCCAGCAGCCAAGATCGGCGACCCGCAGATACGCAGTATTTT.

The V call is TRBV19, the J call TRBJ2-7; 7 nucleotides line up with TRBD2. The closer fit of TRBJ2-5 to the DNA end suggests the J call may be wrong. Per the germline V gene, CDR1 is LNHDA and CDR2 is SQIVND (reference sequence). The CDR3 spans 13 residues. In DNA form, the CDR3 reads TGTGCCAGTAGCGGTAGCGGGCCCAAGACCCAGTACTTC. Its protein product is CASSGSGPKTQYF.

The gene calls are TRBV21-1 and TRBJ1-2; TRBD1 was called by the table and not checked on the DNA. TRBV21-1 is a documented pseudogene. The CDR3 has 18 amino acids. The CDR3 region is CASSKAGQGREENYGYTF. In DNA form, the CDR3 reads TGTGCCAGCAGCAAAGCGGGACAGGGAAGGGAGGAAAACTATGGCTACACCTTC.

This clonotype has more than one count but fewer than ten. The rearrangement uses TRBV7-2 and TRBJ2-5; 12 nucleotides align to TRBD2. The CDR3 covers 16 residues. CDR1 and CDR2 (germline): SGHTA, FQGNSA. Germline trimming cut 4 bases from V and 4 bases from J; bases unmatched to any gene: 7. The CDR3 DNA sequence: TGTGCCAGCAGCTCTAGCGGGGGGGCCCTACGAGAGACCCAGTACTTC. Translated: CASSSSGGALRETQYF.

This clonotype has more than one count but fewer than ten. The CDR3 bases are TGCAGTGCTTCTATACCAGGGGTTTTCAATGAGCAGTTCTTC. The encoded protein is CSASIPGVFNEQFF. The chain uses TRBV20-1 and TRBJ2-1; possible D gene TRBD1, 6 bases. The CDR3 covers 14 residues. CDR1 and CDR2 (germline): DFQATT, SNEGSKA (reference sequence). V lost 5 bases and J 6 bases, leaving 17 bases between the germline ends.

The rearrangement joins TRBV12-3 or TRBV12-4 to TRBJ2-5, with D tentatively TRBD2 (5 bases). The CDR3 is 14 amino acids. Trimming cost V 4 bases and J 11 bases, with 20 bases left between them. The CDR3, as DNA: TGTGCCAGCAGTTCGCAAGTTCCCCTACGAGGGCAGTACTTC. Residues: CASSSQVPLRGQYF.

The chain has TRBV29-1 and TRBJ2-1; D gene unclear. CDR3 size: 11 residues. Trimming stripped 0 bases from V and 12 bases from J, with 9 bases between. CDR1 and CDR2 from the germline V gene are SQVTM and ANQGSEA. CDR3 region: CSVEDKLGQFF. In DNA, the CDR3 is TGCAGCGTTGAAGATAAATTGGGGCAGTTCTTC.

Here the CDR3 reads CASSQDDVRGIYDNQPQHF. CDR3 nucleotide sequence: TGCGCCAGCAGCCAAGATGATGTTAGGGGGATTTATGACAATCAGCCCCAGCATTTT. The chain uses TRBV4-1 and TRBJ1-5, with D possibly being TRBD1 (6 bases). Between the trimmed V and J ends, which lost 0 bases and 3 bases, there was a span of 21 bases. CDR3 length: 19 residues. Per the germline V gene, CDR1 is MGHRA and CDR2 is YSYEKL.

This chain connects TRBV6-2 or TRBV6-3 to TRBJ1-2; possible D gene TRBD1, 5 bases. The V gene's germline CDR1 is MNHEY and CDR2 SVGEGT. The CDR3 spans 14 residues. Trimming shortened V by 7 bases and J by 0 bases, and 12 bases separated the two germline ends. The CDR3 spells CASTRSGANYGYTF. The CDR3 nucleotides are TGTGCCAGCACTCGGTCGGGGGCTAACTATGGCTACACCTTC.

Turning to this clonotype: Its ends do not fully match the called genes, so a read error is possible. DNA for the CDR3: TGTGCCGGCAGCCCGGGACTAGCGGAAAACATTCAGTACTTC. Translation gives CAGSPGLAENIQYF. This rearrangement joins TRBV3-1 to TRBJ2-4, with TRBD2 matching over 11 bases. The CDR3 has 14 amino acids. Germline V CDR1 and CDR2: LGHDT, YNNKEL (reference sequence).

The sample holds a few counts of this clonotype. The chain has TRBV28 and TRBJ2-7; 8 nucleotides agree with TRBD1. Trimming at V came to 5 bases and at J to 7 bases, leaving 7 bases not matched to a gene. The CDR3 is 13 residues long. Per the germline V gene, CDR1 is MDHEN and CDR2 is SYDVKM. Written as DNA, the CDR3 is TGTGCCAGCAGTCTAGGACAGGGCTGGGAGCAGTACTTC. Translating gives CASSLGQGWEQYF.

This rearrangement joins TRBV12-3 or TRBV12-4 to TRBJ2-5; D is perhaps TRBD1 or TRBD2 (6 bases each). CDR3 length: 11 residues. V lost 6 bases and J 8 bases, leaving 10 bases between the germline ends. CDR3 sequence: CASRYGGTQYF. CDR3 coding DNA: TGTGCCAGCAGATACGGGGGCACCCAGTACTTC.

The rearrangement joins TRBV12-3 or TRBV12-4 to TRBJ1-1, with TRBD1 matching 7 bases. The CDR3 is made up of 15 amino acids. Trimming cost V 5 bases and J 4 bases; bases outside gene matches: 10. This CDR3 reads CASSRQGFEGTEAFF. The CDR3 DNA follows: TGTGCCAGCAGTCGACAGGGTTTCGAGGGCACTGAAGCTTTCTTT.